This T cell receptor beta chain was sequenced in a study of T cells after posttransplantation cyclophosphamide. Study results and caveats: Skin or GI-infiltrating T cells shared few TRB sequences with blood. Later blood repertoires were often dominated by clones from the donor CD8+ memory compartment. After PTCy, TRB diversity resembled that of CNI/methotrexate controls.

This CDR3 has 15 amino acids. Germline CDR1 KGHSH, CDR2 LQKENI. Trimming left V 3 bases short and J 4 bases short, with 15 bases between. This clone came up many times. Its specificity is not known. TCRdb's table, derived via immunoSEQ multiplex PCR, lists solely in-frame clones and lacks some. The repertoire consists of tens of thousands of clones, none detected only once. The rearrangement links TRBV18 to TRBJ1-1; tentative D call: TRBD1 (5 bases). The sample taken for sequencing was PBMCs. The sequence came from a middle-aged man in good health, CMV-negative, and a related stem cell transplant donor. This CDR3 is CASSPWEAGGTEAFF. The CDR3 DNA follows: TGTGCCAGCTCACCCTGGGAAGCGGGGGGCACTGAAGCTTTCTTT. The full variable domain, in which reference TRBV18 and TRBJ1-1 provide the parts outside the CDR3, is NAGVMQNPRHLVRRRGQEARLRCSPMKGHSHVYWYRQLPEEGLKFMVYLQKENIIDESGMPKERFSAEFPKEGPSILRIQQVVRGDSAAYFCASSPWEAGGTEAFFGQGTRLTVV.